A selection of T cell receptor beta chains follows, all from one sample in a study of blood T cell repertoires in COVID-19. Clones were read by immunoSEQ multiplex PCR, and TCRdb kept only the in-frame ones, dropping some. The sample has roughly 130,000 clones, about four fifths seen once. The sample consisted of peripheral blood. Every receptor here comes from a woman aged 45-65 years with acute or convalescent COVID-19. Each CDR3 is given with its conserved first and last residue. Fields, in order: J gene, D gene, clone size, V gene, CDR3 protein, CDR3 DNA. D genes are given only for firm matches. For some rows the clone size is stated as once, few or many, or as a class when expanded; others skip it.

TRBJ1-2 | TRBD1 | NA | TRBV6-6 | CASSDRDRGFYGYTF | TGTGCCAGCAGTGACCGGGACAGGGGATTCTATGGCTACACCTTC
TRBJ1-2 | NA | NA | TRBV5-6 | CASSLQGLKKTYGYTF | TGTGCCAGCAGCTTGCAGGGCCTGAAAAAAACGTATGGCTACACCTTC
TRBJ2-2 | NA | few | TRBV27 | CASSLRIANTGELFF | TGTGCCAGCAGTTTGCGGATCGCGAACACCGGGGAGCTGTTTTTT
TRBJ2-7 | NA | NA | TRBV11-2 | CASSSPGGTEQYF | TGTGCCAGCAGCTCCCCAGGTGGAACCGAGCAGTACTTC
TRBJ1-1 | NA | NA | TRBV5-1 | CASSLTGSMPNTEAFF | TGCGCCAGCAGCCTGACAGGCTCCATGCCAAACACTGAAGCTTTCTTT
TRBJ1-1 | TRBD1 | NA | TRBV18 | CASSPTGQGVKTEAFF | TGTGCCAGCTCACCCACGGGACAGGGGGTAAAGACTGAAGCTTTCTTT
TRBJ1-3 | TRBD1 | NA | TRBV18 | CASSPGGQGTSGNTIYF | TGTGCCAGCTCACCGGGAGGACAGGGGACCTCTGGAAACACCATATATTTT
TRBJ2-3 | NA | NA | TRBV7-3 | CASSSQGGFGTDTQYF | TGTGCCAGCAGCTCACAGGGTGGGTTTGGCACAGATACGCAGTATTTT
TRBJ1-1 | TRBD1 | NA | TRBV28 | CASYPLDLVLRDRGPNTEAFF | TGTGCCAGCTACCCACTCGATCTGGTCCTGAGGGACAGGGGACCGAACACTGAAGCTTTCTTT
TRBJ2-7 | TRBD2 | NA | TRBV7-8 | CASSPTSLYEQYF | TGTGCCAGCAGCCCGACTAGCCTTTACGAGCAGTACTTC
TRBJ1-2 | TRBD1 | NA | TRBV6-6 | CASTDREVVNGYTF | TGTGCCAGCACCGACAGGGAGGTAGTTAATGGCTACACCTTC
TRBJ1-3 | TRBD1 | NA | TRBV2 | CASSPTGDTIYF | TGTGCCAGCAGCCCCACAGGGGACACCATATATTTT
TRBJ1-5 | NA | NA | TRBV3-1/TRBV3-2 | CASSQAQGRSNQPQHF | TGTGCCAGCAGCCAAGCCCAGGGGCGAAGCAATCAGCCCCAGCATTTT
TRBJ1-2 | NA | NA | TRBV12-3/TRBV12-4 | CASNSGRGSGYTF | TGTGCCAGCAATTCAGGGAGGGGAAGTGGCTACACCTTC
TRBJ1-5 | TRBD1 | NA | TRBV6-5 | CASTSQGDQPQHF | TGTGCCAGCACCTCACAGGGGGATCAGCCCCAGCATTTT
TRBJ1-3 | NA | NA | TRBV10-3 | CATGREARSGNTIYF | TGTGCCACCGGGAGGGAGGCTCGCTCTGGAAACACCATATATTTT
TRBJ2-3 | TRBD2 | NA | TRBV6-5 | CASRSGGAGTDTQYF | TGTGCCAGCAGAAGCGGGGGGGCTGGCACAGATACGCAGTATTTT
TRBJ1-6 | NA | NA | TRBV5-1 | CASSLAAGENSPLHF | TGCGCCAGCAGCTTGGCGGCAGGGGAAAATTCACCCCTCCACTTT
TRBJ2-3 | TRBD2 | few | TRBV30 | CACSGGLRTDTQYF | TGTGCCTGTAGCGGGGGGCTGCGCACAGATACGCAGTATTTT
TRBJ2-1 | TRBD2 | many | TRBV6-6 | CASSTSGLAGGSEQFF | TGTGCCAGCAGTACCTCGGGACTAGCGGGGGGGAGTGAGCAGTTCTTC
TRBJ2-7 | TRBD1 | NA | TRBV5-1 | CASSRGQGSYEQYF | TGCGCCAGCAGCCGAGGACAGGGCTCCTACGAGCAGTACTTC
TRBJ1-4 | TRBD1 | NA | TRBV7-8 | CASSPGTGNEKLFF | TGTGCCAGCAGCCCCGGGACAGGGAATGAAAAACTGTTTTTT
TRBJ2-7 | NA | NA | TRBV4-2 | CASSQAQGPSYEQYF | TGTGCCAGCAGCCAAGCCCAGGGGCCCTCCTACGAGCAGTACTTC
TRBJ2-1 | NA | NA | TRBV20-1 | CSAQYNEQFF | TGCAGTGCCCAATACAATGAGCAGTTCTTC
TRBJ1-5 | NA | few | TRBV14 | CASSQGSGANQPQHF | TGTGCCAGCAGCCAGGGAAGCGGGGCAAATCAGCCCCAGCATTTT
TRBJ2-7 | NA | many | TRBV27 | CASSFSPSVDEQYF | TGTGCCAGCAGTTTCTCACCCTCAGTGGACGAGCAGTACTTC
TRBJ1-1 | NA | NA | TRBV2 | CASSVGEAFF | TGTGCCAGCAGTGTCGGTGAAGCTTTCTTT
TRBJ2-4 | NA | NA | TRBV23-1 | CASSQNRSLDPFCGAKNIQYF | TGCGCCAGCAGTCAAAATCGGAGCCTCGACCCTTTTTGCGGAGCCAAAAACATTCAGTACTTC
TRBJ1-2 | TRBD1 | NA | TRBV5-1 | CASIDRGQGYTF | TGCGCCAGCATCGACAGGGGGCAAGGCTACACCTTC
TRBJ2-7 | NA | NA | TRBV13 | CASSSALGLPSYEQYF | TGTGCCAGCAGCTCGGCCCTGGGACTTCCGTCGTACGAGCAGTACTTC
TRBJ1-1 | NA | NA | TRBV28 | CASSSRPQGAFF | TGTGCCAGCAGTTCACGGCCTCAGGGAGCTTTCTTT
TRBJ1-1 | NA | NA | TRBV7-9 | CASRPGSNTEAFF | TGTGCCAGCAGACCCGGGAGCAACACTGAAGCTTTCTTT
TRBJ1-4 | NA | NA | TRBV25-1 | CASSFPGLTNEKLFF | TGTGCCAGCAGTTTCCCGGGACTGACTAATGAAAAACTGTTTTTT
TRBJ1-2 | TRBD1 | NA | TRBV27 | CASSSQGDYGYTF | TGTGCCAGCAGTTCACAGGGGGACTATGGCTACACCTTC
TRBJ1-3 | TRBD1 | NA | TRBV2 | CAHRGSSSGNTIYF | TGTGCCCACAGGGGGTCGAGCTCTGGAAACACCATATATTTT
TRBJ2-1 | TRBD2 | NA | TRBV11-2 | CASSPTGGGFEQFF | TGTGCCAGCAGCCCCACGGGCGGGGGTTTTGAGCAGTTCTTC
TRBJ2-7 | TRBD2 | NA | TRBV6-6 | CASRGPGLAGPYEQYF | TGTGCCAGCAGAGGCCCCGGACTAGCGGGACCGTACGAGCAGTACTTC
TRBJ2-1 | NA | NA | TRBV27 | CASRSGTSLGEQFF | TGTGCCAGCAGATCCGGGACATCTTTGGGTGAGCAGTTCTTC
TRBJ1-5 | NA | NA | TRBV12-3/TRBV12-4 | CASSLVRGQPQHF | TGTGCCAGCAGTTTAGTGCGGGGTCAGCCCCAGCATTTT
TRBJ1-5 | TRBD1 | NA | TRBV19 | CASSPQRKGRGSNQPQHF | TGTGCCAGTAGTCCCCAACGTAAGGGCAGGGGGAGCAATCAGCCCCAGCATTTT
TRBJ1-2 | TRBD1 | few | TRBV7-9 | CASSPGQGRWYGYTF | TGTGCCAGCAGCCCCGGACAGGGGCGGTGGTATGGCTACACCTTC
TRBJ1-5 | NA | NA | TRBV18 | CASSPKTGAQPQHF | TGTGCCAGCTCACCAAAGACAGGCGCCCAGCCCCAGCATTTT
TRBJ1-1 | NA | few | TRBV5-5 | CASSLWGQVEAFF | TGTGCCAGCAGCTTGTGGGGGCAGGTTGAAGCTTTCTTT
TRBJ2-4 | NA | NA | TRBV5-1 | CASSLDDLRANIQYF | TGCGCCAGCAGCCTGGACGACCTGAGGGCAAACATTCAGTACTTC
TRBJ1-1 | TRBD1 | NA | TRBV28 | CASRKYRGDGNTEAFF | TGTGCCAGCAGAAAATACAGGGGAGACGGGAACACTGAAGCTTTCTTT
TRBJ1-1 | NA | once | TRBV10-3 | CAISESEATEAFF | TGTGCCATCAGTGAGTCGGAAGCGACTGAAGCTTTCTTT
TRBJ2-1 | NA | NA | TRBV7-5 | CARSLGGQGEDYNEQFF | TGTGCCAGAAGCTTAGGGGGACAGGGGGAGGACTACAATGAGCAGTTCTTC
TRBJ1-5 | TRBD1 | NA | TRBV2 | CASKVTGGNQPQHF | TGTGCCAGCAAGGTCACAGGGGGCAATCAGCCCCAGCATTTT
TRBJ2-1 | TRBD2 | NA | TRBV6-2/TRBV6-3 | CASSSLSGDPYNEQFF | TGTGCCAGCAGTTCCCTGAGCGGGGACCCCTACAATGAGCAGTTCTTC
TRBJ2-3 | TRBD2 | NA | TRBV5-6 | CASSLGLAGNTDTQYF | TGTGCCAGCAGCTTGGGACTAGCGGGGAACACAGATACGCAGTATTTT
TRBJ1-4 | TRBD1 | NA | TRBV19 | CASSILRGQTNEKLFF | TGTGCCAGTAGTATATTGCGGGGACAGACAAATGAAAAACTGTTTTTT